This T cell receptor (beta chain) emerged from a study of T cells after somatic rescue of genetic block. Clones were read by immunoSEQ multiplex PCR, and TCRdb kept only the in-frame ones, dropping some. Of 12,000 or so clones in the sample, 78% were seen once. CDR3 length: 15 amino acids. The germline gives CDR1 SGHRS, CDR2 YFSETQ. Trimming cost V 0 bases and J 5 bases, with 14 bases left between them. The sequenced material came from peripheral blood mononuclear cells (PBMCs). This TCR was recovered from a boy aged 5-17 years. This chain uses TRBV5-1 with TRBJ1-1; D remains ambiguous. The CDR3 here is CASSLAGGMGTEAFF. CDR3 nucleotides: TGCGCCAGCAGCTTGGCCGGCGGGATGGGGACTGAAGCTTTCTTT.